Below, 13 T cell receptor beta chains from the same sample are listed, as sequenced in a study of blood T cell repertoires in COVID-19. Assay used: immunoSEQ multiplex PCR; TCRdb lists only in-frame clones, some missing. Among 260,000 or so clones listed, roughly four fifths were seen once. The sample comprised peripheral blood. These receptors were collected from a woman over 75 with COVID-19, enrolled during active disease.

V usage is TRBV7-2 and J usage is TRBJ1-1; D may be TRBD1 (5 bases). Germline CDR1 is SGHTA and CDR2 is FQGNSA. This CDR3 has 14 amino acids. Trimming took off 3 bases at V and 3 bases at J, with 11 bases between the two ends. The CDR3 nucleotides read TGTGCCAGCAGCTTTCTACAGGTTTACACTGAAGCTTTCTTT. It specifies CASSFLQVYTEAFF.

The rearrangement uses TRBV5-1 and TRBJ1-2, with D uncertain. The CDR3 spans 12 residues. The germline CDR1 and CDR2 sequences are SGHRS and YFSETQ. V lost 4 bases and J 4 bases, leaving 8 bases between the germline ends. The CDR3: CASSPDTYGYTF. CDR3 nucleotides: TGCGCCAGCAGCCCAGATACCTATGGCTACACCTTC.

The V and J genes are TRBV6-1 and TRBJ1-3; 11 bases match TRBD1. CDR3 length: 20 amino acids. The V and J ends lost 0 bases and 2 bases, in that order; junction bases with no gene match: 12. Germline V gene sequence: CDR1 MNHNS, CDR2 SASEGT. This CDR3 reads CASSEAGQGAPRLAGNTIYF. DNA for the CDR3: TGTGCCAGCAGTGAAGCAGGACAGGGGGCTCCTCGATTAGCTGGAAACACCATATATTTT.

The genes are TRBV6-5 and TRBJ2-3, with TRBD1 matching 7 bases. With V trimmed by 10 bases and J by 1 base, 11 bases remained unmatched. CDR1 is MNHEY, CDR2 SVGAGI, per germline. This CDR3 contains 15 residues. The CDR3 DNA sequence: TGTGCCACCTCTCCCCGGGACAGCCGCACAGATACGCAGTATTTT. Translated: CATSPRDSRTDTQYF.

V is TRBV2 and J is TRBJ1-4, with D maybe TRBD1 (6 bases). Between the trimmed V and J ends, which lost 4 bases and 5 bases, there was a span of 14 bases. This CDR3 spans 15 amino acids. The V gene's germline CDR1 is SNHLY and CDR2 FYNNEI. The CDR3 loop is CASSGPGRGNEKLFF. CDR3 bases: TGTGCCAGCAGTGGACCAGGGAGGGGGAATGAAAAACTGTTTTTT.

V and J are TRBV6-5 and TRBJ1-1, with D maybe TRBD1 (5 bases). Trimming left V 6 bases short and J 6 bases short, with 14 bases between. CDR1 is MNHEY, CDR2 SVGAGI, per germline. The CDR3 covers 13 residues. CDR3 sequence reads: CASSPGLIAEAFF. The CDR3, as DNA: TGTGCCAGCAGCCCAGGGCTAATCGCTGAAGCTTTCTTT.

CDR3 in DNA: TGTGCCAGCAGCTTAAGGGGACAGGGCTCCTACAATGAGCAGTTCTTC. It codes for CASSLRGQGSYNEQFF. The V and J genes are TRBV11-3 and TRBJ2-1; 9 nucleotides agree with TRBD1. The CDR3 runs 16 residues. Germline-derived CDR1 and CDR2 are SGHNT and YENEEA. J lost 0 bases, V lost 2 bases, and 2 bases had no gene match.

In this sample, this clone turned up a few times. This rearrangement joins TRBV15 to TRBJ2-7, with D perhaps matching TRBD1 (5 bases). Per the germline V gene, CDR1 is LNHNV and CDR2 is YYDKDF (reference sequence). This CDR3 has 15 amino acids. V lost 0 bases and J lost 4, with 13 bases in between. The CDR3 DNA sequence: TGTGCCACCAGCAGAGATCAGGGCAGCTCATACGAGCAGTACTTC. This sequence encodes CATSRDQGSSYEQYF. Drawing the rest from reference TRBV15 and TRBJ2-7, the complete variable domain is DAMVIQNPRYQVTQFGKPVTLSCSQTLNHNVMYWYQQKSSQAPKLLFHYYDKDFNNEADTPDNFQSRRPNTSFCFLDIRSPGLGDTAMYLCATSRDQGSSYEQYFGPGTRLTVT.

The V gene is TRBV4-3, the J gene TRBJ2-3; 11 nucleotides align to TRBD2. J lost 6 bases, V lost 4 bases, and 6 bases had no gene match. Germline V gene lookup returns CDR1 LGHNA and CDR2 YSLEER. The CDR3 contains 15 residues. The CDR3 is CASSLGLAGTDTQYF. CDR3 DNA: TGCGCCAGCAGCCTCGGACTAGCGGGTACGGATACGCAGTATTTT.

This chain links TRBV2 with TRBJ2-3; 9 nucleotides match TRBD2. In germline, CDR1 is SNHLY, CDR2 FYNNEI. This CDR3 region has 15 residues. Trimming cost V 4 bases and J 3 bases; bases outside gene matches: 5. CDR3 nucleotides: TGTGCCAGCAGTGCCCCAGCGGGAGGAACAGATACGCAGTATTTT. Protein product: CASSAPAGGTDTQYF.

The rearrangement uses TRBV27 and TRBJ1-2; 7 bases line up with TRBD1. Losses at the gene ends were 6 bases for V and 1 base for J; bases not matched to a gene: 14. Germline V gene data show CDR1 as MNHEY and CDR2 as SMNVEV (reference sequence). This CDR3 region has 17 residues. The CDR3 bases are TGTGCCAGCAGATCGATATCGACAGGGTACATTAACTATGGCTACACCTTC. Translated: CASRSISTGYINYGYTF.

This chain joins TRBV6-1 and TRBJ2-7; TRBD1 might be the D (6 bases). V was trimmed by 2 bases and J by 2 bases, leaving 13 bases between them. This CDR3 is built from 15 residues. Germline CDR1 MNHNS, CDR2 SASEGT. The CDR3 region has the DNA TGTGCCAGCAGTGAACTACAGGGAAAACCCTACGAGCAGTACTTC. Amino acid sequence: CASSELQGKPYEQYF.

The rearrangement links TRBV6-5 to TRBJ1-1, with D perhaps TRBD1 (6 bases). Germline V gives CDR1 MNHEY, CDR2 SVGAGI. CDR3 size: 14 residues. The V and J ends lost 4 bases and 5 bases respectively, with 14 bases between them. Here the CDR3 DNA reads TGTGCCAGCAGTTCTCAGGGGTGGTTAACTGAAGCTTTCTTT. It yields the protein CASSSQGWLTEAFF.